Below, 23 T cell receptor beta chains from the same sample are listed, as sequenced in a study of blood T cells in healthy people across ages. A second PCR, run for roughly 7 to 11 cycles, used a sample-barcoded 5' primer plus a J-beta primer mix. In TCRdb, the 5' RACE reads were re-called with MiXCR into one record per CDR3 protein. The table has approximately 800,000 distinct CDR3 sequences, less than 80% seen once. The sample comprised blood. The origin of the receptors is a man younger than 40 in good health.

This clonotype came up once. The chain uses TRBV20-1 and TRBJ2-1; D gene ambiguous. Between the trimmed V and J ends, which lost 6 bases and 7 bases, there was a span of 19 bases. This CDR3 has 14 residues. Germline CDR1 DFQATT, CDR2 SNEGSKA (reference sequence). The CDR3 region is CSAVTGPTNNEQFF. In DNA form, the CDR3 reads TGCAGTGCCGTCACCGGGCCAACTAATAATGAGCAGTTCTTC.

As DNA, the CDR3 is TGCAGCGTGGGGCCTCAAGGCAAGGAGCAGTTCTTC. Protein sequence: CSVGPQGKEQFF. The chain links TRBV29-1 to TRBJ2-1, with D possibly being TRBD1 (5 bases). The CDR3 covers 12 residues. The V gene's germline CDR1 is SQVTM and CDR2 ANQGSEA. With 6 bases removed from V and 10 bases from J, the gap between germline ends came to 16 bases.

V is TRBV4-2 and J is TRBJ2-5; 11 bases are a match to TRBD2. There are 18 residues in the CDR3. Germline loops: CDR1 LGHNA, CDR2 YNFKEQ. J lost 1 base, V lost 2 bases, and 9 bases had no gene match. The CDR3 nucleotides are TGTGCCAGCAGCCAATCCCTAGCGGGGGGAAGCCTCCAAGAGACCCAGTACTTC. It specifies CASSQSLAGGSLQETQYF.

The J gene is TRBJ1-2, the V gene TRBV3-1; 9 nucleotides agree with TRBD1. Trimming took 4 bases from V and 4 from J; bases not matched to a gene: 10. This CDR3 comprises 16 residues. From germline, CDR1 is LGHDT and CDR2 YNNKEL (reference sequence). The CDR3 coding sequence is TGTGCCAGCAGCCGCGGTAACAGGGGGCTTATCTATGGCTACACCTTC. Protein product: CASSRGNRGLIYGYTF.

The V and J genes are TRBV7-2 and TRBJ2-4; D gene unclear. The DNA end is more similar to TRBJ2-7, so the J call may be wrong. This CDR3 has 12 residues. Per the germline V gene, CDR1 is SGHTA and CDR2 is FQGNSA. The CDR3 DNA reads TGTGCCAGCAGCAGTTGGGGCTACGAGCAGTACTTC. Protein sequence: CASSSWGYEQYF.

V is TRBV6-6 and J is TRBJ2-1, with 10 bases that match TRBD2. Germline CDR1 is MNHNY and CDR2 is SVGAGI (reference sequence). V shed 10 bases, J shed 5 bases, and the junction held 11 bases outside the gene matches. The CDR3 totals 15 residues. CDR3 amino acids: CANSSSGGVHNEQFF. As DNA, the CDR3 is TGTGCCAACAGCTCAAGCGGGGGGGTCCACAATGAGCAGTTCTTC.

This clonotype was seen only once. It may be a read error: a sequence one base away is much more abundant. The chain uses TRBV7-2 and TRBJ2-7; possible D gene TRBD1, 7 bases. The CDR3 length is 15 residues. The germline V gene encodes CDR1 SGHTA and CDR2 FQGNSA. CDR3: CARSLAAGTVSRQYF. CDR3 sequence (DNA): TGTGCCCGCAGCTTAGCGGCTGGGACAGTTAGTAGGCAGTACTTC. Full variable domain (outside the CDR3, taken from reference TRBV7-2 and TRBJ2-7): GAGVSQSPSNKVTEKGKDVELRCDPISGHTALYWYRQSLGQGLEFLIYFQGNSAPDKSGLPSDRFSAERTGGSVSTLTIQRTQQEDSAVYLCARSLAAGTVSRQYFGPGTRLTVT.

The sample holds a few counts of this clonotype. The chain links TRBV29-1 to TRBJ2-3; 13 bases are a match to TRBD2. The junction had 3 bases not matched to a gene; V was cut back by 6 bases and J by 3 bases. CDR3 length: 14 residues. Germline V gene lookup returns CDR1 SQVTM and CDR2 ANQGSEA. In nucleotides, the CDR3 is TGCAGCGTGGGGACTAGCGGGGAAACAGATACGCAGTATTTT. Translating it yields CSVGTSGETDTQYF.

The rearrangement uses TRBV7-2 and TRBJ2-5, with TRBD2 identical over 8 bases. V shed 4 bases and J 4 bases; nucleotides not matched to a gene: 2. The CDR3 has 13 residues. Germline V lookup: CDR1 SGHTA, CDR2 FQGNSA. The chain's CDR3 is CASSWGTRETQYF. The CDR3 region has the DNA TGTGCCAGCAGCTGGGGGACTAGAGAGACCCAGTACTTC.

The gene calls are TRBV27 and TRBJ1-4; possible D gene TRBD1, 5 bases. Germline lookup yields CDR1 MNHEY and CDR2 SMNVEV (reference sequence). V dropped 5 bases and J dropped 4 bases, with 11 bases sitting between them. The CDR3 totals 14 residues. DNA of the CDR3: TGTGCCAGCAGTCCTCGGGACGGTAATGAAAAACTGTTTTTT. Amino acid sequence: CASSPRDGNEKLFF.

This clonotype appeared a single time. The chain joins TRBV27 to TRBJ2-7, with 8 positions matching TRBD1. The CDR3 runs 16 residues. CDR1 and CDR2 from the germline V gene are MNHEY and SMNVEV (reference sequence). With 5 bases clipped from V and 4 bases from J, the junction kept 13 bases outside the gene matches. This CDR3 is CASSPSWTGRLYEQYF. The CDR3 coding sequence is TGTGCCAGCAGTCCCTCCTGGACAGGGCGACTATACGAGCAGTACTTC.

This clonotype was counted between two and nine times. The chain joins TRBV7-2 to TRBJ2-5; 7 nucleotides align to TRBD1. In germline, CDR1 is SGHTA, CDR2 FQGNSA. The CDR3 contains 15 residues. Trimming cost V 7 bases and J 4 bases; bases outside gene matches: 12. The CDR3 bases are TGTGCCAGCACCCCCACGGGGACAGCCCGAGAGACCCAGTACTTC. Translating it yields CASTPTGTARETQYF.

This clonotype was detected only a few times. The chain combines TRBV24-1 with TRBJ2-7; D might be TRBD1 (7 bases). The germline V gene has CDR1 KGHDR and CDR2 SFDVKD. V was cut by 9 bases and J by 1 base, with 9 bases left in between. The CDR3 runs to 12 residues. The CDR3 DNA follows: TGTGCCACCCAGGGGGGTTCCTACGAGCAGTACTTC. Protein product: CATQGGSYEQYF.

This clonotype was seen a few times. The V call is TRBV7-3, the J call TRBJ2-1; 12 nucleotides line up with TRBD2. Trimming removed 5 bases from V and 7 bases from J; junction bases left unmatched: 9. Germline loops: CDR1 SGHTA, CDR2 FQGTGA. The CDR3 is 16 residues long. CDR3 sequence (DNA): TGTGCCAGCAGCACAGGGACTAGCGGGCCGGGGAATGAGCAGTTCTTC. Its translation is CASSTGTSGPGNEQFF.

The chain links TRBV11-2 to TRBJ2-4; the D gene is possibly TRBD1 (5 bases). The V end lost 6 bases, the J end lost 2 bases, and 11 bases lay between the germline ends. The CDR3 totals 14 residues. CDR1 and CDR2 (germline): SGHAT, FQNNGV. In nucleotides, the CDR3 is TGTGCCAGCAGTAAACAGGAAACCAAAAACATTCAGTACTTC. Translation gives CASSKQETKNIQYF.

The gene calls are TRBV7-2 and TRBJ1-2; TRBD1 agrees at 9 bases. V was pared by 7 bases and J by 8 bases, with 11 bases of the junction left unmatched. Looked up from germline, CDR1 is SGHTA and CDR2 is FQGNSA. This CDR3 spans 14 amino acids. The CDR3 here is CASTTSRTGVGYTF. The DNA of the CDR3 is TGTGCCAGCACCACCTCGAGGACAGGGGTGGGCTACACCTTC.

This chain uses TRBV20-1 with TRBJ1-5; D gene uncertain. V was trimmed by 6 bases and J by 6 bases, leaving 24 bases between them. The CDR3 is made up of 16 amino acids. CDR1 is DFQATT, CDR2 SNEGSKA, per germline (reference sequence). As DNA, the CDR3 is TGCAGTGCCACTCCCCCGGGCCGTAGTCGATCTCAGCCCCAGCATTTT. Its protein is CSATPPGRSRSQPQHF.

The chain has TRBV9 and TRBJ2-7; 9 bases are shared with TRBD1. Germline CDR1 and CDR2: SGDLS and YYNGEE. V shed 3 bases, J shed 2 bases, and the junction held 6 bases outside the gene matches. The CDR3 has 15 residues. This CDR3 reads CASSAGRDRAYEQYF. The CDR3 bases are TGTGCCAGCAGCGCTGGCCGGGACAGGGCCTACGAGCAGTACTTC.

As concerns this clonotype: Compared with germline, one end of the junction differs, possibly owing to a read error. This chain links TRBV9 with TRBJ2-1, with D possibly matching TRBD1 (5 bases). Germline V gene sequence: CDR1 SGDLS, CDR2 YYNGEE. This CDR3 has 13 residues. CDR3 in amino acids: CASGVGQPNEQFF. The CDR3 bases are TGTGCCAGCGGCGTAGGACAACCCAATGAGCAGTTCTTC.

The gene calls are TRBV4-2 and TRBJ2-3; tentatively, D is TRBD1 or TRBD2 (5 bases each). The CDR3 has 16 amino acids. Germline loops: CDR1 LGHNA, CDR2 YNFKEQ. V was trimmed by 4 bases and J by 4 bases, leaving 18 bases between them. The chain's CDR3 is CASSPNLPGPADTQYF. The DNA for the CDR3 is TGTGCCAGCAGCCCAAATCTCCCGGGGCCCGCAGATACGCAGTATTTT.

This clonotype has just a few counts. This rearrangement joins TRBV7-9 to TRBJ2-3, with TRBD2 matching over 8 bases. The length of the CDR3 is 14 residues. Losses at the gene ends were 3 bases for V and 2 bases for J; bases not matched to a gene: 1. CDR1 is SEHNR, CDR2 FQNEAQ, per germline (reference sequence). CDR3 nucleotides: TGTGCCAGCAGCTTGACTAGCGACACAGATACGCAGTATTTT. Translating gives CASSLTSDTDTQYF.

The CDR3 loop reads CASSSRRENQPQHF. Here the CDR3 DNA reads TGTGCCAGCAGTTCCCGACGGGAAAATCAGCCCCAGCATTTT. The chain employs TRBV27 and TRBJ1-5; D uncertain. The CDR3 is 14 amino acids. Germline V CDR1 and CDR2: MNHEY, SMNVEV (reference sequence). Trimming pared 4 bases from V and 4 bases from J, leaving 11 bases between.

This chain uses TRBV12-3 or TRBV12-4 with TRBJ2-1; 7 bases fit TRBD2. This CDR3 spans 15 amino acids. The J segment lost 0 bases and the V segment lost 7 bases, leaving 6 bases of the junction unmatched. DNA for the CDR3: TGTGCCAGCACCGGGAGCGGGACCTCCTACAATGAGCAGTTCTTC. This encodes CASTGSGTSYNEQFF.